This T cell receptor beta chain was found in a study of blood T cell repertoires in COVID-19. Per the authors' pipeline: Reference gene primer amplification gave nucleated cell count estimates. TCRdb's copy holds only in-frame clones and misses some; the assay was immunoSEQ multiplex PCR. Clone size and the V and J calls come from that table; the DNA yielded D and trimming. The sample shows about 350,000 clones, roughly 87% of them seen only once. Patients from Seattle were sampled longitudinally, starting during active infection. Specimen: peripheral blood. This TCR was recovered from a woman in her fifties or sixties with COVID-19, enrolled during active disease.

DNA of the CDR3: TGTGCCAGCAGTTTAGACCCGACTAGCGGGGGTCAAGAGACCCAGTACTTC. It specifies CASSLDPTSGGQETQYF. The chain recombines TRBV28 with TRBJ2-5, with TRBD2 matching 12 bases. The V gene's germline CDR1 is MDHEN and CDR2 SYDVKM. V was clipped by 2 bases and J by 2 bases; unmatched bases: 6. The CDR3 extends over 17 amino acids.